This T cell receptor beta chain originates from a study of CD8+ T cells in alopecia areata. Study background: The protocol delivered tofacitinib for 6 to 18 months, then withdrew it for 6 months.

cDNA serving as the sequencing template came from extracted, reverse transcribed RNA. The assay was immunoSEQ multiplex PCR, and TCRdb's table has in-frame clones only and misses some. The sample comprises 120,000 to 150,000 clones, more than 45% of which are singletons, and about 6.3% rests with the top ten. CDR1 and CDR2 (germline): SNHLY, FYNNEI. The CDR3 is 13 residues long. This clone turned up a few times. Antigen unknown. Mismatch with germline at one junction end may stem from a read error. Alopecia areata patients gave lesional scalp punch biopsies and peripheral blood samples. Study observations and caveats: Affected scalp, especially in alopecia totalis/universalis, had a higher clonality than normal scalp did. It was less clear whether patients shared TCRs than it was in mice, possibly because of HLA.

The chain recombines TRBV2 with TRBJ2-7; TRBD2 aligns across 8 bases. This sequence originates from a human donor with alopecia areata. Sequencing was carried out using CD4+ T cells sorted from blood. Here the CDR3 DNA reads TGTGCCAGCAGTGTGGGGACTAGGACTATGTCTAGCTTC. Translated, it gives CASSVGTRTMSSF. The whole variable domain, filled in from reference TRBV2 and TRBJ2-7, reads EPEVTQTPSHQVTQMGQEVILRCVPISNHLYFYWYRQILGQKVEFLVSFYNNEISEKSEIFDDQFSVERPDGSNFTLKIRSTKLEDSAMYFCASSVGTRTMSSFGPGTRLTVT.